The rows below give T cell receptor beta chains drawn from one sample of a study of blood T cells in healthy people across ages. Each CDR3 protein gets one entry after TCRdb re-called the 5' RACE reads with MiXCR. The sample includes fewer than 800,000 distinct CDR3 sequences, 32% of them seen just once. Sequenced sample: blood. The receptors shown here come from an elderly woman in good health. Both conserved end residues are trimmed from each CDR3. Where a row states a size, it is once, few, many or the class of an expanded clone; other rows omit it.

size	J	V	CDR3
NA	NA	TRBV30	AWSSGQGTNIQY
many	TRBJ1-1	TRBV2	ASTSRVGNTEAF
many	TRBJ2-3	TRBV20-1	SAVPGQGSDTQY
many	TRBJ2-6	TRBV4-2	ASSQAWAGANVLT
many	TRBJ1-6	TRBV7-9	ASSRGTGGNSPLH
NA	TRBJ1-3	TRBV20-1	SARDGALSSGNTIY
many	TRBJ2-1	TRBV7-2	ASSISGGAGNEQF
few	TRBJ2-2	TRBV7-3	ASSPFGGGNTGELF
NA	TRBJ2-6	TRBV4-3	ASSQDYNRFSGANVLT
few	NA	TRBV20-1	SASYLARETQY
NA	TRBJ1-3	TRBV7-8	ASSLLVGNTIY
NA	TRBJ2-5	TRBV6-6	ASNPDRGWETQY
many	TRBJ2-1	TRBV20-1	SAAKGGGRYNEQF
many	TRBJ1-2	TRBV7-2	ASSPRGGAYGYT
many	TRBJ2-3	TRBV5-1	ASSLLGGEDTQY
NA	TRBJ2-5	TRBV29-1	SATGGIQETQY
many	TRBJ2-7	TRBV6-1	ASSPSYISYEQY
few	TRBJ1-2	TRBV27	ASSSAHGMYYGYT
few	TRBJ2-5	TRBV7-2	ASSPSGGARY
many	TRBJ2-7	TRBV7-2	ASSPRSGNYEQY
few	TRBJ2-2	TRBV6-5	ASRSGTGELF
many	TRBJ2-1	TRBV20-1	SARAPAGGANEQF
NA	TRBJ1-2	TRBV14	ASSQVGGGGYT